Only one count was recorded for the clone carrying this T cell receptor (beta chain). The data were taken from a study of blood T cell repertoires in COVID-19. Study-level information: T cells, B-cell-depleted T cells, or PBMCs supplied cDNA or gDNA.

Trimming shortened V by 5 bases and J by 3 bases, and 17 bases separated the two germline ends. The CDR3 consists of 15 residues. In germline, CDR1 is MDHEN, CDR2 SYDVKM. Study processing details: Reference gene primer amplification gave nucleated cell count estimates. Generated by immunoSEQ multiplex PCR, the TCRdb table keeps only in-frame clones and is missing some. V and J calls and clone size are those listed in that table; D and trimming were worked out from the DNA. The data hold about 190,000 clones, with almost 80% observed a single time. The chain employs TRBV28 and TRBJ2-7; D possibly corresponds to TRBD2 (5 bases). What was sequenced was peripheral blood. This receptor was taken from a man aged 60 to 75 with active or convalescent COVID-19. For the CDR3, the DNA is TGTGCCAGCAGTGGGCAATGGGAGACGCTCTACGAGCAGTACTTC. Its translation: CASSGQWETLYEQYF.